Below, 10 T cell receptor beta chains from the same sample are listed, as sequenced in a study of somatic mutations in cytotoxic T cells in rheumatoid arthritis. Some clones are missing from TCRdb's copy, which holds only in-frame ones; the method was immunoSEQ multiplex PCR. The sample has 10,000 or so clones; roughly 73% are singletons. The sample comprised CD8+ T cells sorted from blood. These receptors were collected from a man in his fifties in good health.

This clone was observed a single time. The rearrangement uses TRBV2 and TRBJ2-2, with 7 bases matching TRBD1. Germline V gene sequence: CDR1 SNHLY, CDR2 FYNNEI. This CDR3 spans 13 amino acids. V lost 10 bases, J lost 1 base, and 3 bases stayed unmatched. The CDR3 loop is CAMHRGNTGELFF. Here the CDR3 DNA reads TGTGCCATGCACAGGGGGAACACCGGGGAGCTGTTTTTT.

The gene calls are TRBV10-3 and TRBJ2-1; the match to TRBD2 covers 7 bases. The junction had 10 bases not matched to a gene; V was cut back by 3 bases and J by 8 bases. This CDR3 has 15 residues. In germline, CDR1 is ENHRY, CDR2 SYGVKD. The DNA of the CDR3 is TGTGCCATCAGTGATCCGGGCGGGAGTGGGGATGAGCAGTTCTTC. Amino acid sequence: CAISDPGGSGDEQFF.

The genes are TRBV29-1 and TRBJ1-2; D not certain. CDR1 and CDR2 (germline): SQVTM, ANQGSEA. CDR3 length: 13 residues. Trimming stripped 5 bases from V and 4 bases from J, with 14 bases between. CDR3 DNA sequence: TGCAGCGTTAGGAGCCGGGATTTCTATGGCTACACCTTC. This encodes CSVRSRDFYGYTF.

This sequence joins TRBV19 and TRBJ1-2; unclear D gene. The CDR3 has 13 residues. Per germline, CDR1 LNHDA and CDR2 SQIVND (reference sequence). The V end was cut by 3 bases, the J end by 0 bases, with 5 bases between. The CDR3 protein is CASSIRPNYGYTF. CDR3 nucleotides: TGTGCCAGTAGTATCAGGCCTAACTATGGCTACACCTTC.

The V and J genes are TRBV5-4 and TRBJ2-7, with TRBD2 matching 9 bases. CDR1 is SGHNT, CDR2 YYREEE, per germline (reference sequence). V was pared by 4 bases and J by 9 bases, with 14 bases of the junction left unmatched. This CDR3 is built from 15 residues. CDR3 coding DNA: TGTGCCAGCAGCGGCGGGGGGGTTGGAGCTACGAGGCAGTACTTC. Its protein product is CASSGGGVGATRQYF.

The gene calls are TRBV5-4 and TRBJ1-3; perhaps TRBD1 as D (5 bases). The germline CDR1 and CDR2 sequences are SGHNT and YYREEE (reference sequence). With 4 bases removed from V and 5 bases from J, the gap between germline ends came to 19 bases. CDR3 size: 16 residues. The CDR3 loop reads CASSRLGAGERNTIYF. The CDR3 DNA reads TGTGCCAGCAGCCGATTAGGGGCAGGCGAACGAAACACCATATATTTT.

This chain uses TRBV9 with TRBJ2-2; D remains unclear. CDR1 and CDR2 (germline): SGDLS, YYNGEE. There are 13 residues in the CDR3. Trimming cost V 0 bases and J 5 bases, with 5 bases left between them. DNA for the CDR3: TGTGCCAGCAGCGTAGCTTCGACCGGGGAGCTGTTTTTT. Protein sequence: CASSVASTGELFF.

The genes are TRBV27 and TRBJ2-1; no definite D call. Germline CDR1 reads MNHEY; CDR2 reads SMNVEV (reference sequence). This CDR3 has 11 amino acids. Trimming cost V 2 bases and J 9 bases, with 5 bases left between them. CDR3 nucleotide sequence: TGTGCCAGCAGTTTAGGCATTGAGCAGTTCTTC. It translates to CASSLGIEQFF.

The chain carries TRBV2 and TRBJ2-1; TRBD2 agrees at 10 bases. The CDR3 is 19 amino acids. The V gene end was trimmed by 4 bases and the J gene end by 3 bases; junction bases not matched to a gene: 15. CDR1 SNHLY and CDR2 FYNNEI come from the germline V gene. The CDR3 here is CASSVPSGRAYDYYNEQFF. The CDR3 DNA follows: TGTGCCAGCAGTGTCCCCAGCGGGAGGGCCTATGACTACTACAATGAGCAGTTCTTC.

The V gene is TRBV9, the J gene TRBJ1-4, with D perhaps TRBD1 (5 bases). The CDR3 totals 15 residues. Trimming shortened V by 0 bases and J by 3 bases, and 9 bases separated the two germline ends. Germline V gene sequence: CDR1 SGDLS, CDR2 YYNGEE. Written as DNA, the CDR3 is TGTGCCAGCAGCGTAGGGGGGGACCCTAATGAAAAACTGTTTTTT. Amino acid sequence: CASSVGGDPNEKLFF.